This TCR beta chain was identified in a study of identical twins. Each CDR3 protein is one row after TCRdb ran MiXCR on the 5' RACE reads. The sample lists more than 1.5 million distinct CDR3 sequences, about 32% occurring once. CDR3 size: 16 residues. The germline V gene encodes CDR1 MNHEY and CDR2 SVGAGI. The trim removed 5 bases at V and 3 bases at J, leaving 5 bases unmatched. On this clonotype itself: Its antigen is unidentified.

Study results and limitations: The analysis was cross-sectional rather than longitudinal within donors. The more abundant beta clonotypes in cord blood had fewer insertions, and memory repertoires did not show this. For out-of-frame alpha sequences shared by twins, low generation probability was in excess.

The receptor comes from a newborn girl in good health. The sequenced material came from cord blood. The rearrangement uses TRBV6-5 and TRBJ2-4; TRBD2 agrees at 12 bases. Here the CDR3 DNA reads TGTGCCAGCAGTCCCCGACTAGCGGGAGTCAAAAACATTCAGTACTTC. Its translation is CASSPRLAGVKNIQYF.